Listed below are T cell receptor beta chains from one sample, sequenced in a study of Ad26.COV2.S vaccination and SARS-CoV-2 variants. Clones were read by immunoSEQ multiplex PCR, and TCRdb kept only the in-frame ones, dropping some. The data hold about 350,000 clones, with around 90% observed a single time. This material consisted of peripheral blood, taken after recovery from COVID-19. The origin of the receptors is a human donor who had recovered from COVID-19. Each CDR3 is given with its conserved first and last residue. Each record gives: J gene, D gene, clone size, V gene, CDR3 length, CDR3 protein, CDR3 DNA. D genes are given only for firm matches. Expanded clones get a size class; other rows say once, few or many, or leave the size out.

j_gene: TRBJ1-3; d_gene: -; abundance: -; v_gene: TRBV3-1/TRBV3-2; len: 15; CDR3aa: CASSQDTGSRNTIYF; CDR3nt: TGTGCCAGCAGCCAAGACACCGGTTCGCGAAACACCATATATTTT
j_gene: TRBJ1-2; d_gene: -; abundance: -; v_gene: TRBV3-1/TRBV3-2; len: 13; CDR3aa: CASSPDRNYGYTF; CDR3nt: TGTGCCAGCAGCCCGGACAGAAACTATGGCTACACCTTC
j_gene: TRBJ1-4; d_gene: -; abundance: few; v_gene: TRBV11-2; len: 13; CDR3aa: CASTGTGPGKLFF; CDR3nt: TGTGCCAGCACGGGTACGGGCCCAGGAAAACTGTTTTTT
j_gene: TRBJ1-4; d_gene: -; abundance: -; v_gene: TRBV11-2; len: 15; CDR3aa: CASSSSPRRNEKLFF; CDR3nt: TGTGCCAGCAGCTCCTCCCCAAGACGAAATGAAAAACTGTTTTTT
j_gene: TRBJ1-6; d_gene: -; abundance: few; v_gene: TRBV25-1; len: 14; CDR3aa: CASSEYKGDSPLHF; CDR3nt: TGTGCCAGCAGTGAATATAAAGGGGATTCACCCCTCCACTTT
j_gene: TRBJ1-5; d_gene: -; abundance: few; v_gene: TRBV7-9; len: 14; CDR3aa: CASSMGRGNQPQHF; CDR3nt: TGTGCCAGCAGCATGGGCAGGGGCAATCAGCCCCAGCATTTT
j_gene: TRBJ1-5; d_gene: -; abundance: few; v_gene: TRBV7-2; len: 14; CDR3aa: CASSPEDGNQPQHF; CDR3nt: TGTGCCAGCAGCCCAGAAGACGGAAATCAGCCCCAGCATTTT
j_gene: TRBJ2-1; d_gene: TRBD1; abundance: -; v_gene: TRBV19; len: 14; CDR3aa: CASTGTGGYNEQFF; CDR3nt: TGTGCCAGTACGGGAACAGGGGGCTACAATGAGCAGTTCTTC
j_gene: TRBJ1-2; d_gene: -; abundance: -; v_gene: TRBV11-2; len: 15; CDR3aa: CASSLDQRGSYGYTF; CDR3nt: TGTGCCAGCAGCTTAGATCAGCGGGGATCCTATGGCTACACCTTC
j_gene: TRBJ2-6; d_gene: TRBD2; abundance: -; v_gene: TRBV27; len: 19; CDR3aa: CASSLLAGGYPSGANVLTF; CDR3nt: TGTGCCAGCAGTTTACTAGCGGGGGGTTACCCCTCTGGGGCCAACGTCCTGACTTTC